The table lists the clone carrying this T cell receptor beta chain with a few counts. Its target is not known. The entry originates in a study of graft-versus-host responses after intestinal transplantation. V was shortened by 0 bases and J by 10 bases, with 13 bases between the two germline ends. This CDR3 region has 15 residues. Germline CDR1 is MRHNA and CDR2 is SNTAGT. Using immunoSEQ multiplex PCR, the repertoire was profiled, and TCRdb retains in-frame clones only, with some absent. The top ten clones hold roughly 0.07% of a sample with around 90,000 clones, around 92% of them seen once. This specimen consisted of unstimulated CD8+ T cells sorted from spleen or lymph node cells, obtained before transplant. This chain uses TRBV6-4 with TRBJ1-6, with D perhaps TRBD1 (5 bases). The clonotype originates from a human donor who was the organ donor for an intestinal transplant. CDR3 bases: TGTGCCAGCAGTGACTCGGCGGGGGGTGGATCACCCCTCCACTTT. It is translated as CASSDSAGGGSPLHF.